Sequencing of this TCR beta chain was carried out in a study of blood T cell repertoires in COVID-19. At the level of the study: COVID-19 samples, acute and convalescent, were from the United States, Italy and Spain.

Authors' analysis steps: Estimation of nucleated cell counts relied on the amplification of reference gene primers. Sequencing was performed with immunoSEQ multiplex PCR; in TCRdb, only in-frame clones are kept and a portion is missing. Clone size and V and J calls were adopted from that table, with D and trimming inferred from the DNA. The sample includes about 200,000 clones, more than 75% of them seen just once. During active infection, Seattle patients enrolled and were then monitored through disease. The CDR3 runs to 16 residues. Looked up from germline, CDR1 is MNHNS and CDR2 is SASEGT. Trimming took 3 bases from V and 6 from J; bases not matched to a gene: 9.

The sample taken for sequencing was peripheral blood. This chain connects TRBV6-1 to TRBJ2-7, with 12 bases lining up with TRBD2. This receptor was identified in a woman in her seventies with COVID-19, enrolled during active disease. In DNA form, the CDR3 reads TGTGCCAGCAGTGACCGACTAGCGGGAGAACGTGGCGAGCAGTACTTC. Protein sequence: CASSDRLAGERGEQYF.